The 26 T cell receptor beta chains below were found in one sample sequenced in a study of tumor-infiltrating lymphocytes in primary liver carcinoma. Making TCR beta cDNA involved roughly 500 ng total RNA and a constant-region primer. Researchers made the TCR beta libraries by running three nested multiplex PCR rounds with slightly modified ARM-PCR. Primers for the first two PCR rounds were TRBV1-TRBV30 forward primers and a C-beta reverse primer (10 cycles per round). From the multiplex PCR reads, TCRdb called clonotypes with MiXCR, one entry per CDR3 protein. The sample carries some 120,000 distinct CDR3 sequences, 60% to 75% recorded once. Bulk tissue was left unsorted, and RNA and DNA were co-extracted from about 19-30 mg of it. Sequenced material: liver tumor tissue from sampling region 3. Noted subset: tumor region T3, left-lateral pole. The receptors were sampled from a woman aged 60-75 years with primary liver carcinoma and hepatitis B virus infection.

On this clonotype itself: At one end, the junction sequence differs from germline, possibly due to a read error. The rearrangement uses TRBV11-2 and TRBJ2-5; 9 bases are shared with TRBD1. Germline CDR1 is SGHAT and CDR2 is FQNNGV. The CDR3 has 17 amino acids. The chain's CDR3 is CTSSPLKTGGPQETQYF. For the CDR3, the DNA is TGTACCAGTAGCCCACTAAAGACAGGGGGTCCACAAGAGACCCAGTACTTC.

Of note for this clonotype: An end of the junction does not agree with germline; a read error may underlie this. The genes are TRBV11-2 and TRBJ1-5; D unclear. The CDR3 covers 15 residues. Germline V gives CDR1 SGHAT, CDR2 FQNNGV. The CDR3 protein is CASSPGVREDQPHHF. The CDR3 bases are TGTGCCAGCAGCCCCGGGGTGCGCGAGGATCAGCCCCACCATTTT.

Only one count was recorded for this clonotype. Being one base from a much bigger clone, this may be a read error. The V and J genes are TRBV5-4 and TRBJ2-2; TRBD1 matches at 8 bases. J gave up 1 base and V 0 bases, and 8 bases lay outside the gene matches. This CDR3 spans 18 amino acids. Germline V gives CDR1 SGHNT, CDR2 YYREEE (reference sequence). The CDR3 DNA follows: TGTGCCAGCAGCTTGGGCCGATTGGGACAGGTGAACACCGGGGAGCTGTTTTTT. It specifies CASSLGRLGQVNTGELFF.

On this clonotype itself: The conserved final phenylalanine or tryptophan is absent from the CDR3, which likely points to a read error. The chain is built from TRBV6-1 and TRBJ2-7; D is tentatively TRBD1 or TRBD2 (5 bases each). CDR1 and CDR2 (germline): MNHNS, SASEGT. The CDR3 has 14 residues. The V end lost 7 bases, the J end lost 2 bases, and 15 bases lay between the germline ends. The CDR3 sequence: CASMSVRGAYEQYS. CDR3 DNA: TGTGCCAGCATGTCAGTACGGGGCGCCTACGAGCAGTACTCA.

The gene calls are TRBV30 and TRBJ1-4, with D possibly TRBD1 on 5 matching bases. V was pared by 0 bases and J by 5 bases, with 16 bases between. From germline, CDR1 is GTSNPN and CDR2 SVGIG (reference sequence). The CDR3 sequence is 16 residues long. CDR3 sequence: CAWSVQDGVKNEKLFF. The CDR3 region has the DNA TGTGCCTGGAGTGTACAGGACGGGGTCAAAAATGAAAAACTGTTTTTT.

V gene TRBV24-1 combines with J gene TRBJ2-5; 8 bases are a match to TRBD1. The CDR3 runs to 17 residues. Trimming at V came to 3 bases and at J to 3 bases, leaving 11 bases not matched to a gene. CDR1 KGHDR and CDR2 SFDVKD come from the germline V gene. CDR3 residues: CATSDRPPGQVKETQYF. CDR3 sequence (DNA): TGTGCCACCAGTGATCGGCCCCCGGGACAGGTGAAAGAGACCCAGTACTTC.

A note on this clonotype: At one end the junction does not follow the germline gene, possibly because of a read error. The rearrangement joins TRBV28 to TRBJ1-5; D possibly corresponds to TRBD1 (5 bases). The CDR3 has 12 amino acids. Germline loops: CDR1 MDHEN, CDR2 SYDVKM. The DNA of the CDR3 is TGTGCCAACAGTTCCACGGGACCCATCTGGCATTTC. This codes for CANSSTGPIWHF.

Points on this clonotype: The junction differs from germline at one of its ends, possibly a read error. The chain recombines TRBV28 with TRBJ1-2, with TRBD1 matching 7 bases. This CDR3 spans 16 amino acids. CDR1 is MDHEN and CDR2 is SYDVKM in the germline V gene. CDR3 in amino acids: CACSPGGQGGNYGYTF. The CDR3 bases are TGTGCCTGCAGTCCAGGGGGGCAGGGAGGCAACTATGGCTACACCTTC.

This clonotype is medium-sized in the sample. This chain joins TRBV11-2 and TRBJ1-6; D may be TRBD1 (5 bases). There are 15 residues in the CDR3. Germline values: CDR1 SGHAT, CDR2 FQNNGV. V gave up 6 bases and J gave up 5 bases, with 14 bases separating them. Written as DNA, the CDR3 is TGTGCCAGCAGTCAACGGGCAGGGAATAATTCACCCCTCCACTTT. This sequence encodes CASSQRAGNNSPLHF.

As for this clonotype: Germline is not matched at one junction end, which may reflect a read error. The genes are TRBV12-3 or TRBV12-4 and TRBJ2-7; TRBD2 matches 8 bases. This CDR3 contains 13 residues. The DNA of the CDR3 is TGTGCCAGCAAAGCAGCGGGAGACTACGATCAGTACTTT. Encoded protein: CASKAAGDYDQYF.

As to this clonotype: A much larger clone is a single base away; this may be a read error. The CDR3 here is CDSSRGDREGEKLFF. In DNA form, the CDR3 reads TGTGACAGCAGTCGAGGAGACAGGGAGGGAGAAAAACTGTTTTTT. This chain links TRBV12-3 or TRBV12-4 with TRBJ1-4, with 7 bases aligning to TRBD1. The CDR3 has 15 amino acids.

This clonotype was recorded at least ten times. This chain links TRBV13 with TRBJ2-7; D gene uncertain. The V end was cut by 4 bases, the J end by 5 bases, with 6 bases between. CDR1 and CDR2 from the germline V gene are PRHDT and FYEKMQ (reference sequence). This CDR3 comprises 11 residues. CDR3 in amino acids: CASSSGHEQYF. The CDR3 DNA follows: TGTGCCAGCAGCTCCGGCCACGAGCAGTACTTC.

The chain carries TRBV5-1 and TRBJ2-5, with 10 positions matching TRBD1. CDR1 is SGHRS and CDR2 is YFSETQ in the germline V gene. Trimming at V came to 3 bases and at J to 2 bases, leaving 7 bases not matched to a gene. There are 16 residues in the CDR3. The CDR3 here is CASSSGQGGPQETQYF. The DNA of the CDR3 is TGCGCCAGCAGCTCCGGACAGGGGGGACCTCAAGAGACCCAGTACTTC.

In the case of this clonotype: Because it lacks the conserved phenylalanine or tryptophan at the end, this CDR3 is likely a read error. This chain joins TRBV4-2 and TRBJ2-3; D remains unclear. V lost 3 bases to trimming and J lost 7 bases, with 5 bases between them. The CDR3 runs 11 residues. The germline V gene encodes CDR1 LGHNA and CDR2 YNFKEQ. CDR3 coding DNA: TGTGCCAGCAGCCAGGCAAATACGCAGTATTAT. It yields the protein CASSQANTQYY.

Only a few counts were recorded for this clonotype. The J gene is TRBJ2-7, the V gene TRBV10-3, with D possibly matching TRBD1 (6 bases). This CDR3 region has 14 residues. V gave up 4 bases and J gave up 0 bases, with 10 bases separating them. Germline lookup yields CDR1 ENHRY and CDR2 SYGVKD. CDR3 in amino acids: CAISGAGASYEQYF. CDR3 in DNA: TGTGCCATCAGTGGGGCAGGGGCCTCCTACGAGCAGTACTTC.

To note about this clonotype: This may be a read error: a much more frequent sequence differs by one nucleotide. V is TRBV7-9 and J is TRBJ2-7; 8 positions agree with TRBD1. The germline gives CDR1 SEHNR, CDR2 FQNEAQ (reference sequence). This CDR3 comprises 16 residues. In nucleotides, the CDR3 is TGTGCCAGCAGCTTATCGGCAGGGGGCGCCTCCTACGAGCGGTACTTC. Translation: CASSLSAGGASYERYF. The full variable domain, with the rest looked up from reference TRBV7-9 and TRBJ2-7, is DTGVSQNPRHKITKRGQNVTFRCDPISEHNRLYWYRQTLGQGPEFLTYFQNEAQLEKSRLLSDRFSAERPKGSFSTLEIQRTEQGDSAMYLCASSLSAGGASYERYFGPGTRLTVT.

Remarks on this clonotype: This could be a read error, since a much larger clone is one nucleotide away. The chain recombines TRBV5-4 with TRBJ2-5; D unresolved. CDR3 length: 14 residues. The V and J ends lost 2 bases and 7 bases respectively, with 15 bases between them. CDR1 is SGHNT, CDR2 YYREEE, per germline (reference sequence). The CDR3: CASSFQGMDGTQYF. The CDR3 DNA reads TGTGCCAGCAGCTTCCAAGGGATGGATGGGACCCAGTACTTC.

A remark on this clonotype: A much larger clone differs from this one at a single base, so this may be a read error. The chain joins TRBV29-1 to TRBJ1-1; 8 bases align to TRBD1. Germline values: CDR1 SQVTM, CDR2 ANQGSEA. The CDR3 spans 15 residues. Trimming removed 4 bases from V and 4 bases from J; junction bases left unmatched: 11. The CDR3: CSVVYSGGMSTEAFF. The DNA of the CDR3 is TGCAGCGTTGTCTACTCAGGGGGCATGAGCACTGAAGCTTTCTTT.

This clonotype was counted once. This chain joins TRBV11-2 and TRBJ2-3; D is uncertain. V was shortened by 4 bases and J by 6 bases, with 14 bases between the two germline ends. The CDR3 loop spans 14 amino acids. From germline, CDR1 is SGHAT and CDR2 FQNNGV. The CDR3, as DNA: TGTGCCAGCAGCTCTGCGAGAGTAGGGGATACGCAGTATTTT. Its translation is CASSSARVGDTQYF.

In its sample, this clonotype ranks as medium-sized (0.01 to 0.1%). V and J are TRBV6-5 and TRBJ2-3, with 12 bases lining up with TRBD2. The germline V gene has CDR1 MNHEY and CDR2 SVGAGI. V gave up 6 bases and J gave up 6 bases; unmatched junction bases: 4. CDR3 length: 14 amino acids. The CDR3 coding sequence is TGTGCCAGCAGGACTAGCGGGAGTCGTGATACGCAGTATTTT. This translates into CASRTSGSRDTQYF.

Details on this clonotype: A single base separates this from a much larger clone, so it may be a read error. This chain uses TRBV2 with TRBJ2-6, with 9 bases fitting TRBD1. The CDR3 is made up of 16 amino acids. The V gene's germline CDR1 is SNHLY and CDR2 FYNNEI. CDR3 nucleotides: TGTACCAGCAGCAAGACAGGGGGCTCTGGGGCCAACGTCCTGACTTTC. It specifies CTSSKTGGSGANVLTF.

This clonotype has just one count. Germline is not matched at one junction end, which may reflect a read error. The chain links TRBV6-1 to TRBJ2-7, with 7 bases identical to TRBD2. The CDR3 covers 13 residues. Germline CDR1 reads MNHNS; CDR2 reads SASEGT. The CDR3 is CASGRDRPYEQHF. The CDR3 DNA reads TGTGCCAGCGGGAGGGATAGACCCTACGAGCAGCACTTC.

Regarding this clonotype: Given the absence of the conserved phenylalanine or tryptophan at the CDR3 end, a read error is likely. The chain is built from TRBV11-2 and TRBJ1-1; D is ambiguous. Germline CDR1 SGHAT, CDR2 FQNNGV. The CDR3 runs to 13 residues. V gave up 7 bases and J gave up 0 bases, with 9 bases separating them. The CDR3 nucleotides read TGTGCCAGCAACCGTAGAATGAACACTGAAGCTTTCTTA. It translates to CASNRRMNTEAFL.

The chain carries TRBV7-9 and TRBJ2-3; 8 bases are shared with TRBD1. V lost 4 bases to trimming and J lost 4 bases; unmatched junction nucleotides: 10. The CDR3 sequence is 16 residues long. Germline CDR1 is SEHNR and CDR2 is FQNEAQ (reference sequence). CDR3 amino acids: CASSSMDRDGADTQYF. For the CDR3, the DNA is TGTGCCAGCAGCTCCATGGACAGGGACGGCGCAGATACGCAGTATTTT.

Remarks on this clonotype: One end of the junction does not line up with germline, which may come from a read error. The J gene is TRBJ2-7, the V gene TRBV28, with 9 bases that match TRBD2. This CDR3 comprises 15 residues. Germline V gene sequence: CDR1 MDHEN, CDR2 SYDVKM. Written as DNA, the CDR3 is TGTACCAGCAGTCCCACCGGACTAGCGACTTACGAGCAGTACTTC. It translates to CTSSPTGLATYEQYF.

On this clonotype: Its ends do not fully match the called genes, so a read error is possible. The CDR3 is CASSLGRGEWGVDEQPF. The CDR3 coding sequence is TGTGCCAGCAGCTTAGGTCGGGGGGAGTGGGGTGTCGATGAACAGCCCTTC. The gene calls are TRBV11-3 and TRBJ2-1; 7 bases align to TRBD2. The germline CDR1 and CDR2 sequences are SGHNT and YENEEA. This CDR3 is 17 amino acids long. Supplemented by reference TRBV11-3 and TRBJ2-1, the full variable domain reads EAGVVQSPRYKIIEKKQPVAFWCNPISGHNTLYWYLQNLGQGPELLIRYENEEAVDDSQLPKDRFSAERLKGVDSTLKIQPAELGDSAVYLCASSLGRGEWGVDEQPFGPGTRLTVL.